This T cell receptor (beta chain) derives from a study of CD8 T cells in Susac syndrome. Random hexamers primed reverse transcription of about 0.45 to 1 ug RNA. The CDR3 of TCR beta was amplified by immunoSEQ multiplex PCR across 54 Vbeta and 13 Jbeta. TCRdb redid the calling of the immunoSEQ multiplex PCR reads with MiXCR, one entry per CDR3 protein. The sample holds 130,000 or so distinct CDR3 sequences, approximately 95% seen once. The multiple sclerosis control cohort comprised treatment-naive individuals presenting with stable or active relapsing-remitting disease. This clonotype originated in a human donor with multiple sclerosis. Sequencing was performed on CD4+ T cells from PBMCs.

CDR3 protein: CASSESSPTNYNEQFF. In DNA form, the CDR3 reads TGTGCCAGCAGTGAGTCTTCCCCGACAAATTACAATGAGCAGTTCTTC. V gene TRBV25-1 combines with J gene TRBJ2-1; D unclear. CDR1 and CDR2 from the germline V gene are MGHDK and SYGVNS. Trimming removed 3 bases at V and 4 bases at J, with 16 bases between. CDR3 length equals 16 residues.